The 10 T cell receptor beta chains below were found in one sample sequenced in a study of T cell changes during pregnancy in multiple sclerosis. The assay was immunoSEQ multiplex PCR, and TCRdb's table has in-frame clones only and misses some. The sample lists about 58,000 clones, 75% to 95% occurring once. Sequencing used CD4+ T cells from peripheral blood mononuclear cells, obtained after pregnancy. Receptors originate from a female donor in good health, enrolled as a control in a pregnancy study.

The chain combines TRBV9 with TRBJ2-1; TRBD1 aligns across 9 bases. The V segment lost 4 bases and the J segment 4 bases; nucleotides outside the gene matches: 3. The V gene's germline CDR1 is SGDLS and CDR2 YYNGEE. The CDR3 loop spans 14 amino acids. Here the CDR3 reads CASSFGTGYNEQFF. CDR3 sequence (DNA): TGTGCCAGCAGCTTTGGGACAGGGTACAATGAGCAGTTCTTC.

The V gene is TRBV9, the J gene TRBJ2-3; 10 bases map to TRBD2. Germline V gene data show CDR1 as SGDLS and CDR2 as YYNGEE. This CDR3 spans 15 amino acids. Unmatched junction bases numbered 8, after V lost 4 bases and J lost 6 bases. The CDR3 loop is CASSSGGGLADTQYF. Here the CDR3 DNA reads TGTGCCAGCAGCAGCGGGGGGGGACTAGCGGATACGCAGTATTTT. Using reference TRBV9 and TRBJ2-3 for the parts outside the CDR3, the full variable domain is DSGVTQTPKHLITATGQRVTLRCSPRSGDLSVYWYQQSLDQGLQFLIQYYNGEERAKGNILERFSAQQFPDLHSELNLSSLELGDSALYFCASSSGGGLADTQYFGPGTRLTVL.

The DNA of the CDR3 is TGTGCCAGCAGCTTGCTTCCGCCCGAGACAGTTAGCAATCAGCCCCAGCATTTT. This sequence encodes CASSLLPPETVSNQPQHF. J is TRBJ1-5 and V is TRBV5-5; possibly TRBD1 for D (5 bases). This CDR3 is 18 amino acids long. The germline V and J ends were trimmed by 1 base and 0 bases, with 17 bases remaining between them. From germline, CDR1 is SGHKS and CDR2 YYEKEE (reference sequence). The full variable domain, with the rest looked up from reference TRBV5-5 and TRBJ1-5, is DAGVTQSPTHLIKTRGQQVTLRCSPISGHKSVSWYQQVLGQGPQFIFQYYEKEERGRGNFPDRFSARQFPNYSSELNVNALLLGDSALYLCASSLLPPETVSNQPQHFGDGTRLSIL.

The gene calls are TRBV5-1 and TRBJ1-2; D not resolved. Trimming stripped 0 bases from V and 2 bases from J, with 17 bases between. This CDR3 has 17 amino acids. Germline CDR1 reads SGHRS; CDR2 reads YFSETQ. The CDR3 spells CASSLDGRYSSNYGYTF. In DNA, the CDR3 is TGCGCCAGCAGCTTGGATGGGCGTTACAGCTCAAACTATGGCTACACCTTC.

The CDR3 reads CASSLYWGPATDTQYF. CDR3 sequence (DNA): TGTGCCAGCAGCTTATACTGGGGGCCAGCCACAGATACGCAGTATTTT. The rearrangement links TRBV11-2 to TRBJ2-3; D is perhaps TRBD1 (6 bases). The CDR3 sequence is 16 residues long. V lost 2 bases to trimming and J lost 2 bases, with 14 bases between them. In germline, CDR1 is SGHAT, CDR2 FQNNGV.

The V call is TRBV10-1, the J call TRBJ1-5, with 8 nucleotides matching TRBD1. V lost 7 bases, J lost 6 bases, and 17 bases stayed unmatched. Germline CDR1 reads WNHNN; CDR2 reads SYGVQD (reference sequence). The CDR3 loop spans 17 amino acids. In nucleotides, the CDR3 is TGCGCCAGCAACATGAGACAGGGGCGGGAGGGGGGTCAGCCCCAGCATTTT. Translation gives CASNMRQGREGGQPQHF.

Here the CDR3 DNA reads TGTGCCAGCAGCCAAGGAGGGTTTCAGAGTGGGGGCTACACCTTC. Translated: CASSQGGFQSGGYTF. V and J are TRBV4-2 and TRBJ1-2; D is undetermined. Trimming shortened V by 1 base and J by 8 bases, and 17 bases separated the two germline ends. This CDR3 comprises 15 residues. Germline values: CDR1 LGHNA, CDR2 YNFKEQ.

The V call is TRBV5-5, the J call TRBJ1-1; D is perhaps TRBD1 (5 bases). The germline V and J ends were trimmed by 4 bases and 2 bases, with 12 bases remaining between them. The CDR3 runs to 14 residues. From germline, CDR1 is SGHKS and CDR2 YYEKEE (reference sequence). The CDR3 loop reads CASSLDSHNTEAFF. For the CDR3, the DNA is TGTGCCAGCAGCCTCGACAGTCACAACACTGAAGCTTTCTTT.

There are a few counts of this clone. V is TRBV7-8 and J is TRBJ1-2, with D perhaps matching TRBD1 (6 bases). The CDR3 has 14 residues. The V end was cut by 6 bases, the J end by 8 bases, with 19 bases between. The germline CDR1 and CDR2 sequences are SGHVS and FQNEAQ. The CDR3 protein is CASSGIQGLGGYTF. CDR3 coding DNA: TGTGCCAGCAGTGGTATTCAGGGGCTGGGCGGCTACACCTTC.

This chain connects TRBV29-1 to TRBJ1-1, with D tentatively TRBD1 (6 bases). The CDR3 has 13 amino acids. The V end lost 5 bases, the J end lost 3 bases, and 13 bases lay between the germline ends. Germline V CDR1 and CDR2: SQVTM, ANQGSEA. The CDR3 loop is CSVSQGRDTEAFF. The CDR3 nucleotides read TGCAGCGTTTCACAGGGAAGGGACACTGAAGCTTTCTTT. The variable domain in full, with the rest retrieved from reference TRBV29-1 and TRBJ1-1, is SAVISQKPSRDICQRGTSLTIQCQVDSQVTMMFWYRQQPGQSLTLIATANQGSEATYESGFVIDKFPISRPNLTFSTLTVSNMSPEDSSIYLCSVSQGRDTEAFFGQGTRLTVV.